These 21 T cell receptor beta chains share one sample of origin, sequenced in a study of blood T cell repertoires in COVID-19. Method: immunoSEQ multiplex PCR; TCRdb's copy keeps in-frame clones and lacks some. The table lists about 500,000 clones, 75% to 90% of them singletons. The sequencing input was PBMCs or T cells enriched from blood (not recorded which). These receptors were taken from a woman in her late teens or twenties who had recovered from COVID-19.

Only one count was recorded for this clone. The CDR3 DNA reads as TGCGCCAGCAGCCGGAACAGAAGGAGCAATCAGCCCCAGCATTTT. Translation gives CASSRNRRSNQPQHF. This chain connects TRBV4-1 to TRBJ1-5; D remains unclear. Germline-derived CDR1 and CDR2 are MGHRA and YSYEKL. V shed 4 bases and J shed 1 base, with 11 bases lying between them. CDR3 size: 15 residues.

This clone showed up just a few times. The rearrangement joins TRBV7-9 to TRBJ2-7, with 7 positions matching TRBD1. CDR1 and CDR2 (germline): SEHNR, FQNEAQ (reference sequence). V lost 5 bases, J lost 2 bases, and 9 bases stayed unmatched. The CDR3 is 15 residues long. CDR3 loop: CASSGTADTPYEQYF. CDR3 DNA sequence: TGTGCCAGCAGCGGGACAGCAGATACGCCCTACGAGCAGTACTTC. Using reference TRBV7-9 and TRBJ2-7 for the parts outside the CDR3, the full variable domain is DTGVSQNPRHKITKRGQNVTFRCDPISEHNRLYWYRQTLGQGPEFLTYFQNEAQLEKSRLLSDRFSAERPKGSFSTLEIQRTEQGDSAMYLCASSGTADTPYEQYFGPGTRLTVT.

This clone was observed once. The gene calls are TRBV30 and TRBJ2-3, with D tentatively TRBD1 (6 bases). Trimming cost V 4 bases and J 2 bases, with 13 bases left between them. Germline CDR1 is GTSNPN and CDR2 is SVGIG (reference sequence). This CDR3 is built from 14 residues. As DNA, the CDR3 is TGTGCCTGGACCGTCGGACAGTCCACAGATACGCAGTATTTT. Translating it yields CAWTVGQSTDTQYF.

The rearrangement joins TRBV6-1 to TRBJ2-3; D might be TRBD2 (6 bases). The length of the CDR3 is 16 residues. Germline-derived CDR1 and CDR2 are MNHNS and SASEGT. V dropped 3 bases and J dropped 4 bases, with 17 bases sitting between them. CDR3 amino acids: CASSEVLAREADTQYF. CDR3 bases: TGTGCCAGCAGTGAGGTCCTAGCCAGGGAGGCAGATACGCAGTATTTT.

The V call is TRBV9, the J call TRBJ1-2, with 7 positions matching TRBD1. V gave up 0 bases and J gave up 4 bases; unmatched junction bases: 3. There are 14 residues in the CDR3. CDR1 and CDR2 from the germline V gene are SGDLS and YYNGEE. CDR3 region: CASSVEDRFYGYTF. The CDR3 DNA sequence: TGTGCCAGCAGCGTAGAGGACAGGTTCTATGGCTACACCTTC.

The J gene is TRBJ2-2, the V gene TRBV29-1; D may be TRBD1 (6 bases). Germline values: CDR1 SQVTM, CDR2 ANQGSEA. The CDR3 covers 13 residues. The V and J ends lost 7 bases and 1 base respectively, with 10 bases between them. The CDR3 DNA is TGCAGCGCCGAAGGGGGGAACACCGGGGAGCTGTTTTTT. Translation: CSAEGGNTGELFF.

This chain connects TRBV19 to TRBJ1-6; no clear D. Germline CDR1 and CDR2: LNHDA and SQIVND (reference sequence). Trimming removed 5 bases from V and 5 bases from J, with 7 bases in between. This CDR3 is 13 amino acids long. CDR3: CASSPTDNSPLHF. CDR3 nucleotide sequence: TGTGCCAGTAGTCCGACTGATAATTCACCCCTCCACTTT.

V and J are TRBV6-5 and TRBJ2-1, with 8 bases that match TRBD2. Trimming took 5 bases from V and 5 from J; bases not matched to a gene: 8. Germline loops: CDR1 MNHEY, CDR2 SVGAGI. The CDR3 runs 15 residues. CDR3 loop: CASSPSGSWDNEQFF. The CDR3 DNA reads as TGTGCCAGCAGTCCGAGCGGGAGCTGGGACAATGAGCAGTTCTTC.

This rearrangement joins TRBV2 to TRBJ2-1; D ambiguous. The germline V and J ends were trimmed by 4 bases and 5 bases, with 9 bases remaining between them. Germline CDR1 SNHLY, CDR2 FYNNEI. The CDR3 runs 13 residues. The CDR3, as DNA: TGTGCCAGCAGTGTAGAGAGCCACAATGAGCAGTTCTTC. This translates into CASSVESHNEQFF.

The chain combines TRBV3-1 (or the pseudogene TRBV3-2) with TRBJ2-3, with D possibly being TRBD1 (6 bases). Germline V gene data show CDR1 as LGHDT and CDR2 as YNNKEL (reference sequence). CDR3 length equals 15 residues. Trimming shortened V by 4 bases and J by 0 bases, and 11 bases separated the two germline ends. CDR3 nucleotides: TGTGCCAGCAGCCTGAAGGGGGTTAGCACAGATACGCAGTATTTT. Its protein is CASSLKGVSTDTQYF.

The V call is TRBV11-2, the J call TRBJ2-1, with 10 positions matching TRBD1. In germline, CDR1 is SGHAT, CDR2 FQNNGV. Trimming removed 5 bases from V and 8 bases from J; junction bases left unmatched: 9. This CDR3 is built from 15 residues. The CDR3 DNA follows: TGTGCCAGCAGCGACGGGACAGGGGTTATCGATGAGCAGTTCTTC. This translates into CASSDGTGVIDEQFF.

The chain combines TRBV5-5 with TRBJ2-1, with 7 bases matching TRBD1. This CDR3 has 14 amino acids. Germline-derived CDR1 and CDR2 are SGHKS and YYEKEE (reference sequence). Germline trimming cut 4 bases from V and 9 bases from J; bases unmatched to any gene: 10. The CDR3 spells CASSPRLGGREQFF. The CDR3 bases are TGTGCCAGCAGCCCCCGATTAGGGGGCCGTGAGCAGTTCTTC.

J is TRBJ1-2 and V is TRBV19; D call uncertain. This CDR3 comprises 15 residues. V dropped 5 bases and J dropped 4 bases, with 17 bases sitting between them. Germline values: CDR1 LNHDA, CDR2 SQIVND (reference sequence). This CDR3 is CASSVPGEITYGYTF. The CDR3 coding sequence is TGTGCCAGTAGTGTCCCGGGAGAAATAACCTATGGCTACACCTTC.

The chain is built from TRBV30 and TRBJ1-2; D call uncertain. The CDR3 runs to 14 residues. The germline CDR1 and CDR2 sequences are GTSNPN and SVGIG (reference sequence). The V end lost 2 bases, the J end lost 4 bases, and 14 bases lay between the germline ends. The DNA for the CDR3 is TGTGCCTGGAGTAGGAGGGCGAGCGGCTATGGCTACACCTTC. Protein: CAWSRRASGYGYTF.

The V call is TRBV25-1, the J call TRBJ2-7; 7 bases are a match to TRBD2. Germline V CDR1 and CDR2: MGHDK, SYGVNS. CDR3 length: 13 residues. V shed 10 bases, J shed 3 bases, and the junction held 9 bases outside the gene matches. The CDR3 DNA sequence: TGTGCCACCCGGGGAGGGCCCTTCTACGAGCAGTACTTC. Its protein product is CATRGGPFYEQYF.

The rearrangement joins TRBV28 to TRBJ1-2; the D is unclear. The V end was cut by 6 bases, the J end by 4 bases, with 9 bases between. This CDR3 contains 12 residues. Germline V gene lookup returns CDR1 MDHEN and CDR2 SYDVKM. CDR3 residues: CASSGLIYGYTF. Here the CDR3 DNA reads TGTGCCAGCAGCGGACTGATCTATGGCTACACCTTC.

The genes are TRBV12-2 and TRBJ2-1; the table's D call, TRBD2, was not checked against the DNA. TRBV12-2 is assigned pseudogene status. The CDR3 consists of 17 residues. CDR3 amino acids: CASRLATQRGAHNEQFF. For the CDR3, the DNA is TGTGCAAGTCGCTTAGCGACGCAGCGGGGGGCGCACAATGAGCAGTTCTTC.

This sequence joins TRBV6-5 and TRBJ2-1; possibly TRBD2 for D (5 bases). V lost 4 bases, J lost 0 bases, and 7 bases lay in between. CDR1 is MNHEY, CDR2 SVGAGI, per germline. This CDR3 is 14 amino acids long. In DNA form, the CDR3 reads TGTGCCAGCAGTTCGGACTCCTCCTACAATGAGCAGTTCTTC. It yields the protein CASSSDSSYNEQFF.

V gene TRBV10-3 combines with J gene TRBJ1-1; D possibly corresponds to TRBD1 (6 bases). CDR1 and CDR2 (germline): ENHRY, SYGVKD. The CDR3 totals 11 residues. V gave up 9 bases and J gave up 2 bases, with 7 bases separating them. The CDR3 sequence: CAIGTNTEAFF. Here the CDR3 DNA reads TGTGCCATTGGGACAAACACTGAAGCTTTCTTT.

The V and J genes are TRBV18 and TRBJ1-1; no clear D gene. Germline assignment: CDR1 KGHSH and CDR2 LQKENI. The CDR3 runs to 15 residues. The ends were cut back, 3 bases at V and 1 base at J, with 12 bases in the middle. The CDR3 reads CASSPRRDENTEAFF. The CDR3 DNA is TGTGCCAGCTCACCTCGGAGGGATGAGAACACTGAAGCTTTCTTT.

Only one count was recorded for this clone. The chain has TRBV20-1 and TRBJ2-3; the D gene is possibly TRBD2 (5 bases). CDR1 is DFQATT and CDR2 is SNEGSKA in the germline V gene (reference sequence). Trimming removed 3 bases at V and 2 bases at J, with 12 bases between. This CDR3 has 14 residues. CDR3 DNA sequence: TGCAGTGCTAGTAAAGCGGATACCACAGATACGCAGTATTTT. It is translated as CSASKADTTDTQYF.